This is a list of T cell receptor beta chains from one sample in a study of shared clonotypes between healthy human individuals. The table came from immunoSEQ multiplex PCR; TCRdb's copy has only in-frame clones and leaves some out. The sample comprises around 690,000 clones, less than 95% of which are singletons, and about 33% rests with the top ten. Material for sequencing was memory CD8+ T cells from PBMCs. All receptors derive from a man aged 18 to 29 in good health. Some clones in this sample may be carry-over from other donors' samples. The CDR3 runs from the conserved cysteine through the conserved F or W. The order of the fields is D gene, V gene, clone size, J gene, CDR3 length, CDR3 DNA, CDR3 protein. D genes are given only for firm matches. Clone size is given for some rows only: seen once, a few or many times, or a class if the clone is expanded.

D: TRBD1
V: TRBV19
size: .
J: TRBJ1-2
length: 12
DNA: TGTGCCAGTAGGACAGGGGCTATGGGCTACACCTTC
CDR3: CASRTGAMGYTF

D: .
V: TRBV27
size: .
J: TRBJ1-2
length: 14
DNA: TGTGCCAGCAGTCCGACGGGACATCCCTATGGCTACACCTTC
CDR3: CASSPTGHPYGYTF

D: TRBD2
V: TRBV5-6
size: few
J: TRBJ2-7
length: 15
DNA: TGTGCCAGCAGCCCCCACCTAGCGGGAGGTTACGAGCAGTACTTC
CDR3: CASSPHLAGGYEQYF

D: TRBD1
V: TRBV27
size: .
J: TRBJ1-5
length: 14
DNA: TGTGCCAGCAGTTTAGCAGGGGGCGATCAGCCCCAGCATTTT
CDR3: CASSLAGGDQPQHF

D: .
V: TRBV7-9
size: .
J: TRBJ2-1
length: 12
DNA: TGTGCCAGCAGCCTCCCGGGTAATGAGCAGTTCTTC
CDR3: CASSLPGNEQFF

D: .
V: TRBV4-3
size: .
J: TRBJ1-2
length: 15
DNA: TGCGCCAGCAGCCAAGGCCGGGACCATAACTATGGCTACACCTTC
CDR3: CASSQGRDHNYGYTF

D: .
V: TRBV29-1
size: .
J: TRBJ1-2
length: 15
DNA: TGCAGCGTTGAAGGCATCCCCGGGGAGAGCTATGGCTACACCTTC
CDR3: CSVEGIPGESYGYTF

D: .
V: TRBV6-1
size: once
J: TRBJ1-5
length: 11
DNA: TGTGCCAGCAGTGAGTTGACCCGCCAGCATTTT
CDR3: CASSELTRQHF

D: .
V: TRBV7-9
size: .
J: TRBJ2-5
length: 16
DNA: TGTGCCAGCAGCACCGGGACACACAACCTCCAAGAGACCCAGTACTTC
CDR3: CASSTGTHNLQETQYF

D: TRBD1
V: TRBV5-6
size: once
J: TRBJ2-7
length: 16
DNA: TGTGCCAGCAGCTTGGGTACCGGGACAGGGAATTACGAGCAGTACTTC
CDR3: CASSLGTGTGNYEQYF

D: .
V: TRBV6-1
size: .
J: TRBJ1-2
length: 14
DNA: TGTGCCAGCAGTGAAGCGCTAGGCCCGTATGGCTACACCTTC
CDR3: CASSEALGPYGYTF

D: TRBD2
V: TRBV27
size: .
J: TRBJ2-5
length: 19
DNA: TGTGCCAGCAGTTCCCTCCCGCCACTAGCGGGAGGGGGTGAGGAGACCCAGTACTTC
CDR3: CASSSLPPLAGGGEETQYF

D: .
V: TRBV27
size: .
J: TRBJ2-7
length: 10
DNA: TGTGCCAGCGGAATCTACGAGCAGTACTTC
CDR3: CASGIYEQYF